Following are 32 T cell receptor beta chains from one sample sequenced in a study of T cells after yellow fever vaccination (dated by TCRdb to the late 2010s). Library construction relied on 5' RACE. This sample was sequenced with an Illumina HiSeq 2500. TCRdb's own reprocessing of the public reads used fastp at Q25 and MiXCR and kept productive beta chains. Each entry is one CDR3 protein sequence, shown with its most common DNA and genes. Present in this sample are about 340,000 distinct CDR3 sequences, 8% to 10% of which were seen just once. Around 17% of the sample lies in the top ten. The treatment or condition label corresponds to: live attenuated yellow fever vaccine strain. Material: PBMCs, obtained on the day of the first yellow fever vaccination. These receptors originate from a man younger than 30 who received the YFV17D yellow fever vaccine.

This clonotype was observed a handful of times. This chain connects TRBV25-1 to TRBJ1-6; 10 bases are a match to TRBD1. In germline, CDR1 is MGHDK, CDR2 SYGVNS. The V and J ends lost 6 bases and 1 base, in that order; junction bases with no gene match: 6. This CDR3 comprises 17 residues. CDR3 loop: CASRRTGGVSYNSPLHF. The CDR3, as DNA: TGTGCCAGCAGGCGGACAGGGGGAGTATCCTATAATTCACCCCTCCACTTT.

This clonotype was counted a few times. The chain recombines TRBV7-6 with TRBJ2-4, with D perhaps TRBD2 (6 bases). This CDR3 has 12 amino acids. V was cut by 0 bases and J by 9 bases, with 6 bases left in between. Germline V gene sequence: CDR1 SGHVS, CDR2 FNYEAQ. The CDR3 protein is CASSLAGGIQYF. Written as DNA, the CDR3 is TGTGCCAGCAGCTTAGCCGGGGGCATTCAGTACTTC.

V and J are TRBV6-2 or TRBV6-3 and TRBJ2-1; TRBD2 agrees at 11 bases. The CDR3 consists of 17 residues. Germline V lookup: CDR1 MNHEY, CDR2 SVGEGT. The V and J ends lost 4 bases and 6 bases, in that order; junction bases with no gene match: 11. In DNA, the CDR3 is TGTGCCAGCAGTTCACTAGCGGGAGTACCCTTTTCCAATGAGCAGTTCTTC. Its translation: CASSSLAGVPFSNEQFF.

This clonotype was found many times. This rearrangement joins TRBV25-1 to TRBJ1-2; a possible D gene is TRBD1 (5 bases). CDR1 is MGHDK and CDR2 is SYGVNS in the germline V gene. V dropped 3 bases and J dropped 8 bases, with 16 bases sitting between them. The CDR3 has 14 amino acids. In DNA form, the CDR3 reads TGTGCCAGCAGTGACCCCGGACGGGGGGACGGCTACACCTTC. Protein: CASSDPGRGDGYTF.

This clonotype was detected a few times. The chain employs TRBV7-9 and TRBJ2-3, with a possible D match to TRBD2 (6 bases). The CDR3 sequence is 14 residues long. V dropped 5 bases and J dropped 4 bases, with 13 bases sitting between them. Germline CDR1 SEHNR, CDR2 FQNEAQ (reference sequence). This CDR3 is CASSQGGLADTQYF. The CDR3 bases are TGTGCCAGCAGCCAAGGAGGGCTCGCAGATACGCAGTATTTT.

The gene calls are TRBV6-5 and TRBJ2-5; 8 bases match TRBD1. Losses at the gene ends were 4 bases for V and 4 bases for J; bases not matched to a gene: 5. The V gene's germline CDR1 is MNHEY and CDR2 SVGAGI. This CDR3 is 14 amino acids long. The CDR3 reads CASSFQGARETQYF. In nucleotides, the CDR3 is TGTGCCAGCAGTTTTCAGGGGGCGCGAGAGACCCAGTACTTC.

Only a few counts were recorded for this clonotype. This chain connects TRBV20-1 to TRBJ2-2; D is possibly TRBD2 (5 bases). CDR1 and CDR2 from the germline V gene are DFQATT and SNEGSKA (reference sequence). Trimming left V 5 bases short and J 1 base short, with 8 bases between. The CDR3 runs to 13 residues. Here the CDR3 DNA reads TGCAGTGCTGGGAGCAGGAACACCGGGGAGCTGTTTTTT. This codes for CSAGSRNTGELFF.

The DNA for the CDR3 is TGTGCCAGCAGCCAAGGGATTCAGTTAGCGGGGAGCACAGATACGCAGTATTTT. Encoded protein: CASSQGIQLAGSTDTQYF. The chain recombines TRBV4-2 with TRBJ2-3, with 8 nucleotides matching TRBD2. V lost 1 base, J lost 0 bases, and 9 bases stayed unmatched. Per germline, CDR1 LGHNA and CDR2 YNFKEQ. CDR3 length: 18 residues.

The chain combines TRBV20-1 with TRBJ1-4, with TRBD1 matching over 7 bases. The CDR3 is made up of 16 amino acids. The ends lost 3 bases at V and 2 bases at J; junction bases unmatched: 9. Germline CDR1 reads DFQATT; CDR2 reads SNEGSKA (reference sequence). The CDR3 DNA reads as TGCAGTGCTAGGTCGGCAGGGGGAACCACTAATGAAAAACTGTTTTTT. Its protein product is CSARSAGGTTNEKLFF.

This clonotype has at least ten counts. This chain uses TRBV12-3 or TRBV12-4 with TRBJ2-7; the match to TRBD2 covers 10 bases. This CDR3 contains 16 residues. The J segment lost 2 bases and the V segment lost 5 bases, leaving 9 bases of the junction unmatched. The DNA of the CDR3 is TGTGCCAGCAGTCCCTCTAGCGGGGGCAATCCCTACGAGCAGTACTTC. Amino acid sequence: CASSPSSGGNPYEQYF.

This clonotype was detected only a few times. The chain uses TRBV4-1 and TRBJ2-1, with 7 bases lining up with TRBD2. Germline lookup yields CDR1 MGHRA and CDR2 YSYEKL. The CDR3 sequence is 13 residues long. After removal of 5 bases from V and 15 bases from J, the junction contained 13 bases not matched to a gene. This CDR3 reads CASSGAKSRGVFF. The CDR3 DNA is TGCGCCAGCAGCGGCGCAAAGAGTCGGGGGGTGTTCTTC.

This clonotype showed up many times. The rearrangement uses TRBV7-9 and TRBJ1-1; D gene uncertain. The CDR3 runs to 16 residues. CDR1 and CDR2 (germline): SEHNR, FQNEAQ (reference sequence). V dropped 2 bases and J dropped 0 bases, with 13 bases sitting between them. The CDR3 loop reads CASSLPGLGMNTEAFF. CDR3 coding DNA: TGTGCCAGCAGCTTACCTGGGCTGGGCATGAACACTGAAGCTTTCTTT. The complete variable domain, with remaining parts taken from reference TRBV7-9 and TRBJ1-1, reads DTGVSQNPRHKITKRGQNVTFRCDPISEHNRLYWYRQTLGQGPEFLTYFQNEAQLEKSRLLSDRFSAERPKGSFSTLEIQRTEQGDSAMYLCASSLPGLGMNTEAFFGQGTRLTVV.

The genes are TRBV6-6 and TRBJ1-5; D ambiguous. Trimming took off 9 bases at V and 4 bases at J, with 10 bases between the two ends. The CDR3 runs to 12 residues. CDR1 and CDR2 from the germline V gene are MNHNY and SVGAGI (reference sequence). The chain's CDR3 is CASGRGNQPQHF. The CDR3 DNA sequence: TGTGCCAGTGGTCGAGGTAATCAGCCCCAGCATTTT.

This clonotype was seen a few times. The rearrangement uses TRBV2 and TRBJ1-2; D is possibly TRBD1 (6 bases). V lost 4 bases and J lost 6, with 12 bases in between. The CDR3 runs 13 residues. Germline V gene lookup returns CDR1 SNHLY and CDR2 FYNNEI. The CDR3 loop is CASSGDGGHGYTF. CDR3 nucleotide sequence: TGTGCCAGCAGTGGGGACGGGGGCCATGGCTACACCTTC. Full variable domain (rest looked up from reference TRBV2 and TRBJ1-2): EPEVTQTPSHQVTQMGQEVILRCVPISNHLYFYWYRQILGQKVEFLVSFYNNEISEKSEIFDDQFSVERPDGSNFTLKIRSTKLEDSAMYFCASSGDGGHGYTFGSGTRLTVV.

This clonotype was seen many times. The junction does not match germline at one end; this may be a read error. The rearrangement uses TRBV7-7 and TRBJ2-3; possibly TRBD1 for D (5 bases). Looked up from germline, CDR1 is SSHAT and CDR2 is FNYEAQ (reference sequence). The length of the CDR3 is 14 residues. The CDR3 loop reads CASSLGRGADTQYF. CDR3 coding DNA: TGTGCTAGCAGCTTAGGAAGGGGCGCAGATACGCAGTATTTT. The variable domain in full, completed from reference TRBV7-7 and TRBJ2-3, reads GAGVSQSPRYKVTKRGQDVTLRCDPISSHATLYWYQQALGQGPEFLTYFNYEAQPDKSGLPSDRFSAERPEGSISTLTIQRTEQRDSAMYRCASSLGRGADTQYFGPGTRLTVL.

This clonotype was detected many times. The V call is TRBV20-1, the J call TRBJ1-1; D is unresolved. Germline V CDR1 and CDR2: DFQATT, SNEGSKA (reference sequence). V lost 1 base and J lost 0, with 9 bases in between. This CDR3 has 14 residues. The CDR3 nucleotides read TGCAGTGCTAGAGTAGCGGGTATGAACACTGAAGCTTTCTTT. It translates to CSARVAGMNTEAFF.

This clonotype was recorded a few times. The DNA of the CDR3 is TGCGCCAGCAGCTTGCAAATAACGAACACCGGGGAGCTGTTTTTT. Translating it yields CASSLQITNTGELFF. V usage is TRBV5-1 and J usage is TRBJ2-2; unclear D gene. Germline assignment: CDR1 SGHRS and CDR2 YFSETQ. The CDR3 is made up of 15 amino acids. Trimming pared 1 base from V and 0 bases from J, leaving 7 bases between. Full variable domain (remainder filled in from reference TRBV5-1 and TRBJ2-2): KAGVTQTPRYLIKTRGQQVTLSCSPISGHRSVSWYQQTPGQGLQFLFEYFSETQRNKGNFPGRFSGRQFSNSRSEMNVSTLELGDSALYLCASSLQITNTGELFFGEGSRLTVL.

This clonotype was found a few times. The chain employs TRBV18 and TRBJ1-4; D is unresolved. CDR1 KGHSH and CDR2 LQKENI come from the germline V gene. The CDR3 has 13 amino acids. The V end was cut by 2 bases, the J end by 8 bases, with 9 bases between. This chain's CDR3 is CASSPGVEEKLFF. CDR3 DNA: TGTGCCAGCTCACCAGGGGTTGAGGAAAAACTGTTTTTT.

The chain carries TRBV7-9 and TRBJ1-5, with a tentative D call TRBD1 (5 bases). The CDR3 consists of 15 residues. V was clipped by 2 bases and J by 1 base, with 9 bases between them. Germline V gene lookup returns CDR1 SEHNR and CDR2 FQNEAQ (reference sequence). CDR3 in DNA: TGTGCCAGCAGCTTATTGGCAGGGAGCAATCAGCCCCAGCATTTT. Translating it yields CASSLLAGSNQPQHF.

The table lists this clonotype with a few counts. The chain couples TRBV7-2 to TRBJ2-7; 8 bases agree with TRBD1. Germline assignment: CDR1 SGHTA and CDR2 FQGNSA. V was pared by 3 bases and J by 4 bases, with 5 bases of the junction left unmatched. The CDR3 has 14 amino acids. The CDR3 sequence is CASSFAGGGYEQYV. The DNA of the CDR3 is TGTGCCAGCAGCTTCGCAGGGGGCGGTTACGAGCAGTACGTC.

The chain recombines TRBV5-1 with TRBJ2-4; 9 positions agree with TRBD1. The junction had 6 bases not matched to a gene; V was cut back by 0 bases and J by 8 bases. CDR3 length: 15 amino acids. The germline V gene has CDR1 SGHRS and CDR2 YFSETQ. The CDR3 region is CASSLEPTGGHIQYF. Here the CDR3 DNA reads TGCGCCAGCAGCTTGGAACCGACAGGGGGGCACATTCAGTACTTC.

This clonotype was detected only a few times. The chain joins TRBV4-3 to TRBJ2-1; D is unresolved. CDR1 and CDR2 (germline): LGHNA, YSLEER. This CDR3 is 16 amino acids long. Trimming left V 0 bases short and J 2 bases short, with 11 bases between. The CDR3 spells CASSQDQSAPYNEQFF. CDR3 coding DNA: TGCGCCAGCAGCCAAGACCAGTCGGCTCCCTACAATGAGCAGTTCTTC.

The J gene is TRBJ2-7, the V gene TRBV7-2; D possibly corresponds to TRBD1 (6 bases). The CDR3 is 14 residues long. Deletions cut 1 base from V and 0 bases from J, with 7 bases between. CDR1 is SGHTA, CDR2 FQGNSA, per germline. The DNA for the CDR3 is TGTGCCAGCAGCTTAGAGGACAGCTCCTACGAGCAGTACGTC. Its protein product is CASSLEDSSYEQYV.

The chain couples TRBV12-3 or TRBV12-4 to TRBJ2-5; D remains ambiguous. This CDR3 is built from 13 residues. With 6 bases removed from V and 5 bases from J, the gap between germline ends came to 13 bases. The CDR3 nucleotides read TGTGCCAGCAGCCCCCCCGGCCCCGAGACCCAGTACTTC. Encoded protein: CASSPPGPETQYF.

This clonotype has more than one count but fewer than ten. The CDR3 region is CASTPGQELETQYF. CDR3 sequence (DNA): TGCGCCAGCACACCGGGACAGGAGCTTGAGACCCAGTACTTC. This chain joins TRBV5-1 and TRBJ2-5, with 8 bases aligning to TRBD1. CDR3 length: 14 residues. V lost 6 bases and J lost 5; bases outside the gene matches: 9. Germline CDR1 and CDR2: SGHRS and YFSETQ.

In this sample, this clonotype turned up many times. CDR3 protein: CASSLNSGGETQYF. CDR3 nucleotide sequence: TGTGCCAGCAGCTTAAACAGCGGGGGAGAGACCCAGTACTTC. V and J are TRBV7-2 and TRBJ2-5, with TRBD2 matching over 8 bases. With 2 bases clipped from V and 4 bases from J, the junction kept 3 bases outside the gene matches. Germline values: CDR1 SGHTA, CDR2 FQGNSA. CDR3 length: 14 amino acids.

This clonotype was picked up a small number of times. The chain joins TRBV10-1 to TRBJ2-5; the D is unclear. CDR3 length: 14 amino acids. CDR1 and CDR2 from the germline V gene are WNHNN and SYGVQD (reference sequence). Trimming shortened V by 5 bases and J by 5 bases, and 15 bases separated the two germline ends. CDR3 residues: CASSSDATAETQYF. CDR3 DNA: TGCGCCAGCAGTTCGGACGCGACCGCGGAGACCCAGTACTTC.

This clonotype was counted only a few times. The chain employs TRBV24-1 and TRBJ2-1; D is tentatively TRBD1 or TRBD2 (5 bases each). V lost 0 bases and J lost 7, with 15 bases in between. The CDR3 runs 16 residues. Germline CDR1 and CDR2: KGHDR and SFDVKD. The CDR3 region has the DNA TGTGCCACCAGTGATTTGCCTGAGGGACCGTTTAATGAGCAGTTCTTC. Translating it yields CATSDLPEGPFNEQFF.

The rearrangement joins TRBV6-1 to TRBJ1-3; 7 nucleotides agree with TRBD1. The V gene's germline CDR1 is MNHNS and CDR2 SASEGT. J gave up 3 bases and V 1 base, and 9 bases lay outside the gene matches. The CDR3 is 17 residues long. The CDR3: CASSEGPTGIFGNTIYF. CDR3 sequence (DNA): TGTGCCAGCAGTGAAGGCCCGACAGGGATATTTGGAAACACCATATATTTT.

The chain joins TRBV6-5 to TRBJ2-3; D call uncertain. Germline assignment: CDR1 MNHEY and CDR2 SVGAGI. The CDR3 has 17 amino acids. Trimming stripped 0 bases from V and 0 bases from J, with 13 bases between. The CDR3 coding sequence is TGTGCCAGCAGTTACTCGTCCCCTATTGCTAGCACAGATACGCAGTATTTT. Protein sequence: CASSYSSPIASTDTQYF.

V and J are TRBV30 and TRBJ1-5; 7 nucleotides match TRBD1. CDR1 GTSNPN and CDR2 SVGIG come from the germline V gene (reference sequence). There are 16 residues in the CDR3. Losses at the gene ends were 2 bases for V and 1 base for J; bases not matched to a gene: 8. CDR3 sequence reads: CAWSQGVGRSNQPQHF. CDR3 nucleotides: TGTGCCTGGAGTCAGGGGGTGGGTCGGAGCAATCAGCCCCAGCATTTT. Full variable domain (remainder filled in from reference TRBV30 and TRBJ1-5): SQTIHQWPATLVQPVGSPLSLECTVEGTSNPNLYWYRQAAGRGLQLLFYSVGIGQISSEVPQNLSASRPQDRQFILSSKKLLLSDSGFYLCAWSQGVGRSNQPQHFGDGTRLSIL.

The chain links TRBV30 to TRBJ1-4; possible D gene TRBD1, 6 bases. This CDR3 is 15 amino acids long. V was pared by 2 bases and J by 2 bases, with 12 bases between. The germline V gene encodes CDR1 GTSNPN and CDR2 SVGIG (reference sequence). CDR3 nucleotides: TGTGCCTGGAGTTCCAGGGGTTCGACTAATGAAAAACTGTTTTTT. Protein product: CAWSSRGSTNEKLFF.